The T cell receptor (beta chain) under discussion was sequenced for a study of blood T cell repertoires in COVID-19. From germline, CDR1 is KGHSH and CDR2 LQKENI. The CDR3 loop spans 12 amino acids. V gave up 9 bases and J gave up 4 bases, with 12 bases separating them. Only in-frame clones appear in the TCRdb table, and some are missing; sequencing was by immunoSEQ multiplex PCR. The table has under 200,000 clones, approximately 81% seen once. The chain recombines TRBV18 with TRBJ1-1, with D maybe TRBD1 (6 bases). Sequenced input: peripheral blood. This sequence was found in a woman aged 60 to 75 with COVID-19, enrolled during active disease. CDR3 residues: CASLSGVTEAFF. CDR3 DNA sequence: TGTGCCAGTCTATCAGGGGTCACTGAAGCTTTCTTT.